This TCR beta chain stems from a study of OX40 agonist ivuxolimab in advanced cancers. Repertoires were generated with immunoSEQ multiplex PCR, while TCRdb's copy carries only in-frame clones and drops some. The table records about 80,000 clones, 70% to 90% of them present only once. The TCR was taken from an adult with an advanced solid tumor such as melanoma, head and neck, liver or kidney cancer. Here the sequenced sample was CD4+ or CD8+ T cells sorted from blood, taken in a trial of the OX40 agonist ivuxolimab.

The CDR3 loop reads CAWSFVAGAEQYF. The CDR3 bases are TGTGCCTGGAGTTTCGTAGCGGGAGCCGAGCAGTACTTC. The V call is TRBV30, the J call TRBJ2-7, with 9 bases fitting TRBD2. Germline V gene data show CDR1 as GTSNPN and CDR2 as SVGIG (reference sequence). Trimming removed 2 bases from V and 6 bases from J; junction bases left unmatched: 5. The CDR3 runs to 13 residues.